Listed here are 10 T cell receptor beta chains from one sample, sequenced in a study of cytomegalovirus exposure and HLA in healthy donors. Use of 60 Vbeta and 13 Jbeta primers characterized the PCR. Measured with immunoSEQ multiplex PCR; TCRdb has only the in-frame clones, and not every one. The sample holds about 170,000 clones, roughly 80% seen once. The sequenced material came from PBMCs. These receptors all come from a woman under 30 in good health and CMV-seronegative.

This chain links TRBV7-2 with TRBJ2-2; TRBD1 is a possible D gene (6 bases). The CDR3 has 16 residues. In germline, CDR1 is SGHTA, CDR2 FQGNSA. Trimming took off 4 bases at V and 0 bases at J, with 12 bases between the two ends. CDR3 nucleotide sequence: TGTGCCAGCAGCTCCGGGGACAACGCGAACACCGGGGAGCTGTTTTTT. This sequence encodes CASSSGDNANTGELFF.

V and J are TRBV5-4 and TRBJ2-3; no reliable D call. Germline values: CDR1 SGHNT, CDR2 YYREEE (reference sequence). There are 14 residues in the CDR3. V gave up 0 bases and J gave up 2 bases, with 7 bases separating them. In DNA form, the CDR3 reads TGTGCCAGCAGCTTGGACTTTTCCACAGATACGCAGTATTTT. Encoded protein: CASSLDFSTDTQYF.

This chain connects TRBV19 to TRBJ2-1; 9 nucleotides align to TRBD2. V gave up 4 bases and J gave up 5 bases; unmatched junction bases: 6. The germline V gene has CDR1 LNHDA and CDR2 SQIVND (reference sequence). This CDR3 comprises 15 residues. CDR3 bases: TGTGCCAGTAGTACGGCGGGAGGGCCCGACAATGAGCAGTTCTTC. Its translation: CASSTAGGPDNEQFF.

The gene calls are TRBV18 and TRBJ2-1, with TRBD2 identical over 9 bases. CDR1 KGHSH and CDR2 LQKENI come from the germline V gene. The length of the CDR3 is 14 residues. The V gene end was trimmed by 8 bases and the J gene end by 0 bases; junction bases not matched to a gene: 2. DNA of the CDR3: TGTGCCAGCCATAGCGGGAGCTCCTACAATGAGCAGTTCTTC. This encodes CASHSGSSYNEQFF.

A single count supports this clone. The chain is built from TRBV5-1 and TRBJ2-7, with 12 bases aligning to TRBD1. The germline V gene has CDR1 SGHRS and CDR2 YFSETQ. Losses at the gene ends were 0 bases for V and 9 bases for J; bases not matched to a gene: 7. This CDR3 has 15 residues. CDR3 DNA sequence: TGCGCCAGCAGCTTGGTTCTTGGGACAGGGGGCGGGCAGTACTTC. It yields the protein CASSLVLGTGGGQYF.

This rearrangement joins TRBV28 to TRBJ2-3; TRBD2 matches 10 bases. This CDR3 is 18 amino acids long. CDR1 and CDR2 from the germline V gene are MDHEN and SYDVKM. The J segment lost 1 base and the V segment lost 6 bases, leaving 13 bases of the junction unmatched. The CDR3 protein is CASSPALLAGAGTDTQYF. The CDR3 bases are TGTGCCAGCAGCCCCGCCCTCCTAGCGGGAGCCGGCACAGATACGCAGTATTTT.

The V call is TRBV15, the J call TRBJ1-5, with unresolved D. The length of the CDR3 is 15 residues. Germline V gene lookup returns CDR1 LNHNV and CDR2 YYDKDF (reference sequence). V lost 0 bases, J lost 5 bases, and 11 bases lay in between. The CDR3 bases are TGTGCCACCAGCAGAGATAAACAGCTTTATCAGCCCCAGCATTTT. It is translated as CATSRDKQLYQPQHF.

This CDR3 reads CASRDSNSYEQYF. The CDR3 nucleotides are TGTGCCAGCCGGGATTCCAATTCCTACGAGCAGTACTTC. This chain uses TRBV6-5 with TRBJ2-5; TRBD2 might be the D (5 bases). The end of the DNA aligns better with TRBJ2-7, so the J call may be wrong. The germline CDR1 and CDR2 sequences are MNHEY and SVGAGI. The CDR3 consists of 13 residues.

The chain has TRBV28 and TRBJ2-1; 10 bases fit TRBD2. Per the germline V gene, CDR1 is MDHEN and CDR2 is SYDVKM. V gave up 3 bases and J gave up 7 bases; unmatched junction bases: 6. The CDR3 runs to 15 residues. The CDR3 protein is CASSFAGLASNEQFF. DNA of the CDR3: TGTGCCAGCAGTTTCGCGGGACTAGCGTCGAATGAGCAGTTCTTC. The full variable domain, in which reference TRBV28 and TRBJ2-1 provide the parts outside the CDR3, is DVKVTQSSRYLVKRTGEKVFLECVQDMDHENMFWYRQDPGLGLRLIYFSYDVKMKEKGDIPEGYSVSREKKERFSLILESASTNQTSMYLCASSFAGLASNEQFFGPGTRLTVL.

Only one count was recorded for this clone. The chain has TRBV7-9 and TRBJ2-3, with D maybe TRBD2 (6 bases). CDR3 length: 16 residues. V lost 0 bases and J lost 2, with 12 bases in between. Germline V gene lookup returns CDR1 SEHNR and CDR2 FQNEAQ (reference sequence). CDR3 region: CASSLAIGGNTDTQYF. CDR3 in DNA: TGTGCCAGCAGCTTAGCGATCGGGGGAAACACAGATACGCAGTATTTT.